Shown below are 13 T cell receptor beta chains from a single sample sequenced in a study of blood T cell repertoires in COVID-19. Sequencing was performed with immunoSEQ multiplex PCR; in TCRdb, only in-frame clones are kept and a portion is missing. In the table there are 85,000 to 90,000 clones, under 85% of which are singletons. The sample consisted of peripheral blood. All receptors come from a man in his sixties or seventies with acute or convalescent COVID-19.

The rearrangement joins TRBV13 to TRBJ2-1, with D possibly being TRBD2 (6 bases). Germline-derived CDR1 and CDR2 are PRHDT and FYEKMQ (reference sequence). V lost 5 bases to trimming and J lost 0 bases, with 17 bases between them. The CDR3 contains 17 residues. The CDR3 reads CASSLDLGGSSYNEQFF. The CDR3 bases are TGTGCCAGCAGCCTAGACCTTGGGGGGAGCTCCTACAATGAGCAGTTCTTC.

This chain uses TRBV18 with TRBJ2-2; the match to TRBD1 covers 8 bases. The germline V gene encodes CDR1 KGHSH and CDR2 LQKENI. V dropped 6 bases and J dropped 1; count of bases not matched to a gene: 4. The CDR3 has 15 amino acids. CDR3 in amino acids: CASSTGTGNTGELFF. The CDR3 nucleotides are TGTGCCAGCTCCACCGGGACAGGGAACACCGGGGAGCTGTTTTTT.

The J gene is TRBJ2-3, the V gene TRBV28; weak D call: TRBD1 (6 bases). Germline-derived CDR1 and CDR2 are MDHEN and SYDVKM. V lost 5 bases, J lost 4 bases, and 7 bases lay in between. There are 12 residues in the CDR3. CDR3 bases: TGTGCCAGCAGTACAGGGTCAGATACGCAGTATTTT. Protein: CASSTGSDTQYF.

This sequence joins TRBV6-6 and TRBJ1-5; the D is unclear. CDR3 length equals 15 residues. V was cut by 2 bases and J by 4 bases, with 12 bases left in between. Germline loops: CDR1 MNHNY, CDR2 SVGAGI (reference sequence). The CDR3 reads CASSYRKGENQPQHF. CDR3 in DNA: TGTGCCAGCAGTTACAGAAAGGGAGAAAATCAGCCCCAGCATTTT.

The chain carries TRBV7-9 and TRBJ2-3, with unresolved D. The length of the CDR3 is 14 residues. Germline V gene sequence: CDR1 SEHNR, CDR2 FQNEAQ (reference sequence). The V end lost 0 bases, the J end lost 3 bases, and 7 bases lay between the germline ends. CDR3 region: CASSLASDTDTQYF. The CDR3 bases are TGTGCCAGCAGCTTAGCGTCAGATACAGATACGCAGTATTTT.

The genes are TRBV29-1 and TRBJ1-1, with 7 bases lining up with TRBD1. J was trimmed by 6 bases and V by 4 bases; bases with no gene match: 2. Germline lookup yields CDR1 SQVTM and CDR2 ANQGSEA. This CDR3 comprises 11 residues. CDR3 nucleotide sequence: TGCAGCGTTGTGGGGACAGCTGAAGCTTTCTTT. The encoded protein is CSVVGTAEAFF.

The V call is TRBV19, the J call TRBJ2-2, with a tentative D call TRBD1 (5 bases). The CDR3 has 14 residues. Germline V gene lookup returns CDR1 LNHDA and CDR2 SQIVND (reference sequence). V was pared by 4 bases and J by 7 bases, with 13 bases between. The CDR3 sequence is CASSNRQGGGELFF. The CDR3 DNA reads TGTGCCAGTAGTAACCGCCAGGGCGGCGGGGAGCTGTTTTTT.

This chain joins TRBV6-6 and TRBJ1-5; tentatively, D is TRBD1 (6 bases). The ends were cut back, 4 bases at V and 4 bases at J, with 14 bases in the middle. This CDR3 has 15 amino acids. Germline V gene data show CDR1 as MNHNY and CDR2 as SVGAGI (reference sequence). The CDR3 DNA sequence: TGTGCCAGCAGTTCCGATTCAGGGGTGAATCAGCCCCAGCATTTT. It codes for CASSSDSGVNQPQHF.

The chain combines TRBV29-1 with TRBJ2-5; D may be TRBD2 (5 bases). Germline CDR1 SQVTM, CDR2 ANQGSEA. CDR3 length: 14 amino acids. The CDR3 DNA is TGCAGTACGGCGGGTGGCGGTAGTGGAGAGACCCAGTACTTC. It specifies CSTAGGGSGETQYF.

The chain carries TRBV5-4 and TRBJ2-3; D is undetermined. CDR3 length: 15 amino acids. Germline CDR1 SGHNT, CDR2 YYREEE (reference sequence). Trimming took 4 bases from V and 2 from J, leaving 14 bases between them. The CDR3 nucleotides are TGTGCCAGCAGCGCTAAATCCACCACCACAGATACGCAGTATTTT. As protein: CASSAKSTTTDTQYF.

V gene TRBV5-5 combines with J gene TRBJ1-1, with 10 nucleotides matching TRBD1. With V trimmed by 4 bases and J by 1 base, 1 base remained unmatched. The CDR3 runs to 14 residues. Germline V gives CDR1 SGHKS, CDR2 YYEKEE (reference sequence). CDR3 coding DNA: TGTGCCAGCAGCCGGGACAGGGGGAACACTGAAGCTTTCTTT. This sequence encodes CASSRDRGNTEAFF.

This clone has a count of ten or more. The V gene is TRBV12-3 or TRBV12-4, the J gene TRBJ2-2; tentatively, D is TRBD1 (5 bases). V lost 10 bases and J lost 6, with 9 bases in between. The CDR3 is made up of 11 amino acids. CDR3 in amino acids: CATGLAGELFF. CDR3 DNA sequence: TGTGCCACAGGGTTGGCCGGGGAGCTGTTTTTT.

For the CDR3, the DNA is TGTGCCAGCAGCTCCGGGACAGGGTTCGATGAGCAGTTCTTC. Amino acids: CASSSGTGFDEQFF. J is TRBJ2-1 and V is TRBV11-3; 9 bases fit TRBD1. With 4 bases clipped from V and 8 bases from J, the junction kept 6 bases outside the gene matches. The CDR3 loop spans 14 amino acids. Germline V lookup: CDR1 SGHNT, CDR2 YENEEA.